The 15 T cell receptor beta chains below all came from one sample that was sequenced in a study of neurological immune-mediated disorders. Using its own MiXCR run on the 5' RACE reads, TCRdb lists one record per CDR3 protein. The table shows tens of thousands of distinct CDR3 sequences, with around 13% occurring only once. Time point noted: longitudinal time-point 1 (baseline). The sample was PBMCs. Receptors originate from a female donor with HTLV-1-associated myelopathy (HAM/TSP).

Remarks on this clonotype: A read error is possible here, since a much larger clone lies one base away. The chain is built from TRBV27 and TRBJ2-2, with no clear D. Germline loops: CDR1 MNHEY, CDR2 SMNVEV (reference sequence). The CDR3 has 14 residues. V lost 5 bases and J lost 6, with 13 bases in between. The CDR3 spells CASSQTKTPGELFF. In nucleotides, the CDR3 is TGTGCCAGCAGTCAAACTAAGACCCCCGGGGAGCTGTTTTTT.

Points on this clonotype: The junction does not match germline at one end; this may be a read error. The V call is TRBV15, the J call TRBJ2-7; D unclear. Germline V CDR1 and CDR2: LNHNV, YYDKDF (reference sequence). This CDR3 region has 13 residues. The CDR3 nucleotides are TGTGCCACAAGCAGAGAAAATTTCTACGAGCAGTACTTC. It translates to CATSRENFYEQYF.

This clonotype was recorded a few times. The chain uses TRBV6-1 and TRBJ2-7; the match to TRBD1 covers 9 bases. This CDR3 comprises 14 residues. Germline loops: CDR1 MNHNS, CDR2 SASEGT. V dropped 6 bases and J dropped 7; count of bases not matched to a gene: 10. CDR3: CASRRNRGPEEQYF. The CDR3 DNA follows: TGTGCCAGCAGAAGAAACAGGGGGCCCGAAGAGCAGTACTTC.

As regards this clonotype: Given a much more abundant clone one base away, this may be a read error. CDR3 coding DNA: TGTGTCACCGAGGGCTCTGAGCAGTTCTTC. Protein sequence: CVTEGSEQFF. J is TRBJ2-1 and V is TRBV24-1; TRBD2 might be the D (5 bases). Germline V lookup: CDR1 KGHDR, CDR2 SFDVKD. The CDR3 runs to 10 residues.

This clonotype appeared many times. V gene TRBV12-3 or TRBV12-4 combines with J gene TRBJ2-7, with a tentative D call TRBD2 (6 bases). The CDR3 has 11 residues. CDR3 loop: CACRMEGEQYF. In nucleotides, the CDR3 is TGTGCTTGTAGAATGGAGGGCGAGCAGTACTTC.

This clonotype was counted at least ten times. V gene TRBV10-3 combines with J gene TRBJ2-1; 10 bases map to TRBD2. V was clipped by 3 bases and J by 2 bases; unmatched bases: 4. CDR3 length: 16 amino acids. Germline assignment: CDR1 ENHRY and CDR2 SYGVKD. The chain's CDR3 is CAISELLAGTYNEQFF. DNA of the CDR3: TGTGCCATCAGTGAATTACTAGCGGGGACCTACAATGAGCAGTTCTTC.

For the CDR3, the DNA is TGTGCCAGCTCACCTCTGATGCCGGTAGGGGCCAACGTCCTGACTTTC. It codes for CASSPLMPVGANVLTF. V usage is TRBV18 and J usage is TRBJ2-6; D call uncertain. Germline loops: CDR1 KGHSH, CDR2 LQKENI. The CDR3 contains 16 residues. V lost 3 bases, J lost 4 bases, and 13 bases lay in between.

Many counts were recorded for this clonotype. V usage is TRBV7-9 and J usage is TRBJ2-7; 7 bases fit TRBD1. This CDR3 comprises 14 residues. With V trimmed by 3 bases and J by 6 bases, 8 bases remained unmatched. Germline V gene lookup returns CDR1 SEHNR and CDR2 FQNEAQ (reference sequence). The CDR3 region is CASSFSGQEFEQYF. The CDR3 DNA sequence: TGTGCCAGCAGCTTCAGCGGACAGGAGTTCGAGCAGTACTTC.

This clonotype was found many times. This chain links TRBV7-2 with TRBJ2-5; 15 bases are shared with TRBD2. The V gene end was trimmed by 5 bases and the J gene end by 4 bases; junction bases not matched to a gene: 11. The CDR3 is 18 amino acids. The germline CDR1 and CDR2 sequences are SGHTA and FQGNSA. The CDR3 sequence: CASSRWTSGGVPAETQYF. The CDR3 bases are TGTGCCAGCAGCAGGTGGACTAGCGGGGGGGTACCCGCAGAGACCCAGTACTTC.

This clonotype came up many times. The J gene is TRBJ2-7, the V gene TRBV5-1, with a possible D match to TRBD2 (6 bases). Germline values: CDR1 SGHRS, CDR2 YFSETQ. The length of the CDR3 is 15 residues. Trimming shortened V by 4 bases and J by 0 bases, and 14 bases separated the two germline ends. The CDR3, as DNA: TGCGCCAGCAGCCCTTCGTGGGGAGGCTCCTACGAGCAGTACTTC. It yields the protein CASSPSWGGSYEQYF.

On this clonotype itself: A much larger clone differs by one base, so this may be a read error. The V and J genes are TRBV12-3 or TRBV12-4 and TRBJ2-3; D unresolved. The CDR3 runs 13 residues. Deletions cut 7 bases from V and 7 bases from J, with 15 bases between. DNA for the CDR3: TGTGCCAGCATTGTATTACAGTCAAATACGCAGTATTTT. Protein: CASIVLQSNTQYF.

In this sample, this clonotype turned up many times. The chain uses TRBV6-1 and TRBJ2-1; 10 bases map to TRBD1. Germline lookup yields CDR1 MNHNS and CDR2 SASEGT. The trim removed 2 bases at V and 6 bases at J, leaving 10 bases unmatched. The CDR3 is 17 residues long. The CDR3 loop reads CASSERGSRDRGNEQFF. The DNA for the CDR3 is TGTGCCAGCAGTGAAAGGGGGTCCCGGGACAGGGGCAATGAGCAGTTCTTC.

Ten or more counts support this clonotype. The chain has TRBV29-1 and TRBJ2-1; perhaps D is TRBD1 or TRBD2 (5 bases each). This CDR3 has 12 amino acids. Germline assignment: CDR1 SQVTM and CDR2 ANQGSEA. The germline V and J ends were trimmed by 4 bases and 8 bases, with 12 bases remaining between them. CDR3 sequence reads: CSVGDPGDEQFF. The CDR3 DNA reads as TGCAGCGTTGGGGACCCGGGCGATGAGCAGTTCTTC.

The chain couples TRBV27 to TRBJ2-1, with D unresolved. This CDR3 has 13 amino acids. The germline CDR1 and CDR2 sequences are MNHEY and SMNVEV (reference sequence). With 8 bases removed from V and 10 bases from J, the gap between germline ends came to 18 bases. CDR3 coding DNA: TGTGCCAGCGGACCGACGGTGGCCTACGAGCAGTTCTTC. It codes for CASGPTVAYEQFF.

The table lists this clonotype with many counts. The chain's CDR3 is CASSSTGDTQYF. The CDR3 nucleotides are TGTGCCAGCAGTTCCACAGGGGATACGCAGTATTTT. This rearrangement joins TRBV6-5 to TRBJ2-3; TRBD1 might be the D (6 bases). The CDR3 spans 12 residues. V shed 4 bases and J shed 6 bases, with 8 bases lying between them. CDR1 is MNHEY, CDR2 SVGAGI, per germline.